The 22 T cell receptor beta chains presented below share a single source sample, sequenced in a study of spatial heterogeneity in lung cancer. TCRdb recomputed calls from the 5' RACE reads with MiXCR, one row per CDR3 protein. The table shows 20,000 to 25,000 distinct CDR3 sequences, with approximately 6.6% occurring only once. The time point was: sample taken at primary tumor resection. Frozen PBMC, nontumor lung or tumor provided whole RNA, which was sequenced unsorted. Specimen: PBMCs, collected at surgery. These receptor sequences come from a male donor with early-stage non-small cell lung cancer.

The CDR3 sequence is CASSPEVGQPQHF. For the CDR3, the DNA is TGTGCCAGCAGCCCAGAGGTGGGACAGCCCCAGCATTTT. This rearrangement joins TRBV6-1 to TRBJ1-5; D remains unclear. The CDR3 extends over 13 amino acids. Germline assignment: CDR1 MNHNS and CDR2 SASEGT. V was trimmed by 6 bases and J by 7 bases, leaving 13 bases between them.

This clonotype has more than one count but fewer than ten. This sequence joins TRBV7-2 and TRBJ2-7; TRBD1 is a possible D gene (6 bases). The CDR3 runs 11 residues. Trimming took 8 bases from V and 4 from J, leaving 9 bases between them. Germline loops: CDR1 SGHTA, CDR2 FQGNSA. As DNA, the CDR3 is TGTGCCAGCGCAGGGGCTTACGAGCAGTACTTC. Translating gives CASAGAYEQYF.

This clonotype appeared many times. The CDR3 sequence: CASSLVGDTEAFF. CDR3 nucleotide sequence: TGTGCCAGCAGCTTAGTCGGGGACACTGAAGCTTTCTTT. J is TRBJ1-1 and V is TRBV7-9; D not resolved. Germline CDR1 is SEHNR and CDR2 is FQNEAQ (reference sequence). V was pared by 1 base and J by 3 bases, with 6 bases between. This CDR3 has 13 amino acids. Drawing the rest from reference TRBV7-9 and TRBJ1-1, the complete variable domain is DTGVSQNPRHKITKRGQNVTFRCDPISEHNRLYWYRQTLGQGPEFLTYFQNEAQLEKSRLLSDRFSAERPKGSFSTLEIQRTEQGDSAMYLCASSLVGDTEAFFGQGTRLTVV.

This clonotype was seen at least ten times. This chain joins TRBV5-1 and TRBJ1-4, with a possible D match to TRBD1 (5 bases). CDR1 SGHRS and CDR2 YFSETQ come from the germline V gene. This CDR3 has 16 residues. V was trimmed by 3 bases and J by 1 base, leaving 13 bases between them. CDR3 coding DNA: TGCGCCAGCAGCTGGGGCCCGACAGAAACTAATGAAAAACTGTTTTTT. The encoded protein is CASSWGPTETNEKLFF.

This clonotype occurred many times. The chain couples TRBV5-1 to TRBJ1-1, with TRBD1 identical over 8 bases. CDR1 is SGHRS, CDR2 YFSETQ, per germline. After removal of 8 bases from V and 4 bases from J, the junction contained 10 bases not matched to a gene. CDR3 length: 14 amino acids. The CDR3 DNA is TGCGCCAGTAAAAGTAATACAGGGGGCACTGAAGCTTTCTTT. It translates to CASKSNTGGTEAFF.

This clonotype was seen at least ten times. V and J are TRBV12-3 or TRBV12-4 and TRBJ1-1, with TRBD1 matching over 7 bases. With V trimmed by 6 bases and J by 11 bases, 9 bases remained unmatched. The CDR3 spans 12 residues. The CDR3 nucleotides are TGTGCCAGCAGGCCGGAGGGGGCTAGGGCTTTCTTT. Residues: CASRPEGARAFF.

This clonotype was counted at least ten times. CDR3 coding DNA: TGTGCCAGCAGACCCGGGACTCAGAGCACAGATACGCAGTATTTT. Protein product: CASRPGTQSTDTQYF. The chain couples TRBV12-3 or TRBV12-4 to TRBJ2-3, with D tentatively TRBD2 (6 bases). Trimming took off 6 bases at V and 0 bases at J, with 13 bases between the two ends. The CDR3 contains 15 residues.

Ten or more counts support this clonotype. The J gene is TRBJ2-3, the V gene TRBV2, with D perhaps matching TRBD2 (5 bases). The CDR3 spans 13 residues. CDR1 is SNHLY, CDR2 FYNNEI, per germline. V was shortened by 7 bases and J by 0 bases, with 8 bases between the two germline ends. Written as DNA, the CDR3 is TGTGCCAGCATAGGCGGGAGCACAGATACGCAGTATTTT. As protein: CASIGGSTDTQYF.

This clonotype was observed a handful of times. As DNA, the CDR3 is TGTGCCAGCAGCTTAGGGGCTTTGGAGGGAACAGATACGCAGTATTTT. Translated: CASSLGALEGTDTQYF. The V and J genes are TRBV11-2 and TRBJ2-3, with a tentative D call TRBD2 (6 bases). The germline gives CDR1 SGHAT, CDR2 FQNNGV. The CDR3 consists of 16 residues. V was cut by 1 base and J by 3 bases, with 14 bases left in between.

This clonotype was observed at least ten times. The rearrangement joins TRBV6-1 to TRBJ2-4; TRBD1 matches 8 bases. With V trimmed by 10 bases and J by 9 bases, 11 bases remained unmatched. The CDR3 consists of 13 residues. CDR1 is MNHNS and CDR2 is SASEGT in the germline V gene. In nucleotides, the CDR3 is TGTGCCATCATGACAGGGGTCACTGGCATTCAGTACTTC. This codes for CAIMTGVTGIQYF.

The chain employs TRBV6-4 and TRBJ1-2; maybe TRBD1 (5 bases). Germline loops: CDR1 MRHNA, CDR2 SNTAGT. The CDR3 loop spans 14 amino acids. V lost 3 bases, J lost 0 bases, and 8 bases lay in between. The CDR3 protein is CASSEGVANYGYTF. In DNA, the CDR3 is TGTGCCAGCAGTGAGGGGGTGGCTAACTATGGCTACACCTTC.

At least ten counts were recorded for this clonotype. V gene TRBV7-6 combines with J gene TRBJ2-3; D remains unclear. Trimming cost V 1 base and J 0 bases, with 8 bases left between them. CDR1 and CDR2 (germline): SGHVS, FNYEAQ. CDR3 size: 15 residues. The CDR3 reads CASSLEVISTDTQYF. The CDR3 nucleotides are TGTGCCAGCAGCTTAGAGGTGATAAGCACAGATACGCAGTATTTT.

The V gene is TRBV29-1, the J gene TRBJ2-2; no firm D call. The ends were cut back, 7 bases at V and 3 bases at J, with 9 bases in the middle. Germline V lookup: CDR1 SQVTM, CDR2 ANQGSEA. The CDR3 extends over 12 amino acids. The CDR3 spells CSAEQDTGELFF. DNA for the CDR3: TGCAGCGCCGAGCAGGACACCGGGGAGCTGTTTTTT.

In its sample, this clonotype was seen many times. This sequence joins TRBV4-1 and TRBJ2-2, with TRBD2 identical over 8 bases. V shed 1 base and J 4 bases; nucleotides not matched to a gene: 11. CDR3 length: 18 amino acids. Germline CDR1 reads MGHRA; CDR2 reads YSYEKL. This CDR3 reads CASSQAPWREVPTGELFF. The CDR3 DNA reads as TGCGCCAGCAGCCAAGCCCCCTGGCGGGAGGTCCCCACCGGGGAGCTGTTTTTT.

This clonotype turned up a few times. V and J are TRBV12-3 or TRBV12-4 and TRBJ1-1; D possibly corresponds to TRBD1 (5 bases). The CDR3 covers 18 residues. The germline V and J ends were trimmed by 3 bases and 7 bases, with 27 bases remaining between them. The CDR3 protein is CASSFVPRGFRGQLEAFF. In DNA form, the CDR3 reads TGTGCCAGCAGTTTCGTCCCGAGAGGGTTCCGGGGCCAGCTTGAAGCTTTCTTT.

The chain joins TRBV28 to TRBJ2-7; maybe TRBD2 (5 bases). Germline loops: CDR1 MDHEN, CDR2 SYDVKM. Trimming shortened V by 7 bases and J by 0 bases, and 16 bases separated the two germline ends. CDR3 size: 15 residues. The CDR3 DNA reads as TGTGCCAGCATTGAGGGATCCCACAGCTCCTACGAGCAGTACTTC. The encoded protein is CASIEGSHSSYEQYF.

By proportion, this clonotype is medium-sized. The CDR3 region is CASSVTGAASDEQYV. In DNA, the CDR3 is TGCGCCAGCAGCGTTACAGGGGCCGCGTCGGACGAGCAGTACGTC. The chain combines TRBV4-1 with TRBJ2-7; 7 nucleotides agree with TRBD1. This CDR3 is 15 amino acids long. J gave up 5 bases and V 5 bases, and 12 bases lay outside the gene matches. CDR1 and CDR2 (germline): MGHRA, YSYEKL.

The table lists this clonotype with many counts. This chain uses TRBV20-1 with TRBJ1-1, with 11 bases identical to TRBD1. This CDR3 contains 14 residues. The germline V gene has CDR1 DFQATT and CDR2 SNEGSKA (reference sequence). Losses at the gene ends were 6 bases for V and 7 bases for J; bases not matched to a gene: 10. CDR3 sequence: CSAKRGTGGGEAFF. CDR3 in DNA: TGCAGTGCCAAGAGGGGGACAGGGGGAGGTGAAGCTTTCTTT.

This clonotype was found many times. The CDR3 nucleotides are TGTGCCAGCAGGACAGGGGTGAACACCGGGGAGCTGTTTTTT. Translated, it gives CASRTGVNTGELFF. The chain carries TRBV6-5 and TRBJ2-2; 8 nucleotides line up with TRBD1. This CDR3 has 14 amino acids. The V segment lost 6 bases and the J segment 1 base; nucleotides outside the gene matches: 1. CDR1 is MNHEY, CDR2 SVGAGI, per germline.

This clonotype appeared many times. The CDR3 sequence is CATSPRDRYEQYF. The CDR3 bases are TGTGCCACCTCCCCCCGGGACCGCTACGAGCAGTACTTC. The chain combines TRBV15 with TRBJ2-7; D tentatively fits TRBD1 or TRBD2 (5 bases each). Germline assignment: CDR1 LNHNV and CDR2 YYDKDF (reference sequence). V shed 8 bases and J shed 3 bases, with 14 bases lying between them. The CDR3 length is 13 residues.

The chain uses TRBV12-3 or TRBV12-4 and TRBJ2-1; TRBD1 agrees at 9 bases. The ends lost 1 base at V and 9 bases at J; junction bases unmatched: 4. The CDR3 contains 14 residues. In nucleotides, the CDR3 is TGTGCCAGCAGTTTAGGGACAGGGGCTAGTGAGCAGTTCTTC. It yields the protein CASSLGTGASEQFF.

This sequence joins TRBV7-9 and TRBJ2-1, with 10 bases lining up with TRBD1. Trimming cost V 4 bases and J 8 bases; bases outside gene matches: 5. In germline, CDR1 is SEHNR, CDR2 FQNEAQ (reference sequence). This CDR3 is 14 amino acids long. CDR3 coding DNA: TGTGCCAGCAGCTACGGGACAGGGGCGCATGAGCAGTTCTTC. It codes for CASSYGTGAHEQFF. Based on the CDR3 plus reference TRBV7-9 and TRBJ2-1, the full variable domain is DTGVSQNPRHKITKRGQNVTFRCDPISEHNRLYWYRQTLGQGPEFLTYFQNEAQLEKSRLLSDRFSAERPKGSFSTLEIQRTEQGDSAMYLCASSYGTGAHEQFFGPGTRLTVL.